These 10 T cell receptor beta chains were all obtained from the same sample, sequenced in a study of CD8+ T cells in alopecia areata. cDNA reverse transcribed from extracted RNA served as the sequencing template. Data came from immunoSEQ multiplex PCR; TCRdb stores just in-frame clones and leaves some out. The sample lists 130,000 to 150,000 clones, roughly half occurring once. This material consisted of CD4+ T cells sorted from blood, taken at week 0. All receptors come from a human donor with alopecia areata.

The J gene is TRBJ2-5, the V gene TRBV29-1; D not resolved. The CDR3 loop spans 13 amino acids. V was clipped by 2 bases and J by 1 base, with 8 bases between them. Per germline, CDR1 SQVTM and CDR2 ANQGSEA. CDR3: CSVERQAQETQYF. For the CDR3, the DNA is TGCAGCGTTGAACGGCAGGCCCAAGAGACCCAGTACTTC.

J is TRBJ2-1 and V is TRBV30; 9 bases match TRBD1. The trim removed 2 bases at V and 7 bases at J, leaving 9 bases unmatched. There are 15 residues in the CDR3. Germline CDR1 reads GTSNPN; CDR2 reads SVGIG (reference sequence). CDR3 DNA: TGTGCCTGGAGTCCGGGACAGGGTTTAGGAAATGAGCAGTTCTTC. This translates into CAWSPGQGLGNEQFF.

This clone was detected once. The CDR3 protein is CSARTGLSNEKLFF. CDR3 nucleotides: TGCAGCGCCAGAACAGGGCTGTCTAATGAAAAACTGTTTTTT. The V call is TRBV29-1, the J call TRBJ1-4, with D perhaps TRBD1 (6 bases). Deletions cut 7 bases from V and 3 bases from J, with 15 bases between. CDR1 SQVTM and CDR2 ANQGSEA come from the germline V gene. The CDR3 covers 14 residues.

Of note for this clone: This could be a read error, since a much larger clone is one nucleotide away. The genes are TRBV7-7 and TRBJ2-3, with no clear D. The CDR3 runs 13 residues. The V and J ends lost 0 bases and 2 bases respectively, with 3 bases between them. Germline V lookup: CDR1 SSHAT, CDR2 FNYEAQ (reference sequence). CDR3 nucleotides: TGTGCCAGCAGCTTAGCCCACACAGATACGCAGTATTTT. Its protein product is CASSLAHTDTQYF. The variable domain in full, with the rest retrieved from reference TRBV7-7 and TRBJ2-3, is GAGVSQSPRYKVTKRGQDVTLRCDPISSHATLYWYQQALGQGPEFLTYFNYEAQPDKSGLPSDRFSAERPEGSISTLTIQRTEQRDSAMYRCASSLAHTDTQYFGPGTRLTVL.

This CDR3 is CSVDRGYNTEAFF. CDR3 coding DNA: TGCAGCGTTGACAGGGGCTACAACACTGAAGCTTTCTTT. The chain links TRBV29-1 to TRBJ1-1, with D perhaps TRBD1 (6 bases). V lost 3 bases, J lost 2 bases, and 10 bases lay in between. This CDR3 contains 13 residues. Germline V lookup: CDR1 SQVTM, CDR2 ANQGSEA.

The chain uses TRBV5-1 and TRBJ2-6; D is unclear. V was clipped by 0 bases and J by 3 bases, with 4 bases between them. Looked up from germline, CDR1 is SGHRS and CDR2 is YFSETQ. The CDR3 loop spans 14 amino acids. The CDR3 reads CASSLDIGANVLTF. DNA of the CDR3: TGCGCCAGCAGCTTGGACATTGGGGCCAACGTCCTGACTTTC.

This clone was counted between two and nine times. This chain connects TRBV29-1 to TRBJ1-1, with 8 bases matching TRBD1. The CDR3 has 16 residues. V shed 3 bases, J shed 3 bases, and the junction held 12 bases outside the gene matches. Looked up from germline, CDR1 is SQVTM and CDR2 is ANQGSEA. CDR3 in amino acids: CSVEGQGAGGYTEAFF. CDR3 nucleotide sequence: TGCAGCGTTGAGGGCCAGGGGGCGGGAGGGTACACTGAAGCTTTCTTT.

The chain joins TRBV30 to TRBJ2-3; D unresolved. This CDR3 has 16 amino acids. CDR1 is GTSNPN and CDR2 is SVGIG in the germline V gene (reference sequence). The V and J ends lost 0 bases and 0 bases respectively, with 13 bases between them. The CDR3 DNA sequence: TGTGCCTGGAGTGTACCGCAGGATTGGAGCACAGATACGCAGTATTTT. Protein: CAWSVPQDWSTDTQYF.

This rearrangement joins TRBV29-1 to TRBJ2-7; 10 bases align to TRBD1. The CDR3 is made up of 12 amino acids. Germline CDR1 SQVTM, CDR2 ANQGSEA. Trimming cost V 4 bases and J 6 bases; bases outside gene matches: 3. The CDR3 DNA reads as TGCAGCGTTGGACAGGGGGCGGGCGAGCAGTACTTC. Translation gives CSVGQGAGEQYF.

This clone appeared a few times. CDR3: CASSGPGDGELFF. The CDR3 nucleotides are TGTGCCAGCAGTGGTCCGGGCGACGGGGAGCTGTTTTTT. The rearrangement uses TRBV25-1 and TRBJ2-2; D remains ambiguous. Trimming shortened V by 4 bases and J by 7 bases, and 10 bases separated the two germline ends. Germline V lookup: CDR1 MGHDK, CDR2 SYGVNS. CDR3 size: 13 residues.